A selection of T cell receptor beta chains follows, all from one sample in a study of T cells in Graves' hyperthyroidism and ophthalmopathy. TCRdb reprocessed the multiplex PCR reads via MiXCR and lists one record per CDR3 protein. The sample holds around 240,000 distinct CDR3 sequences, about 17% seen once. Sequenced input: blood. The receptors stem from a woman aged 18-29 years with Graves' ophthalmopathy. CDR3s include the opening cysteine and the closing phenylalanine or tryptophan. Fields, in order: D gene, J gene, V gene, clone size, CDR3 protein, CDR3 DNA. A D gene is named only where the DNA matches it firmly. Clone size, where shown, is once, few, many, or a class for clones that have expanded.

d_call: -
j_call: TRBJ2-3
v_call: TRBV20-1
clone_size: many
cdr3_aa: CSAKGLQGIQTDTQYF
cdr3_nt: TGCAGTGCAAAAGGGTTGCAGGGTATCCAAACAGATACGCAGTATTTT

d_call: TRBD1
j_call: TRBJ2-1
v_call: TRBV2
clone_size: many
cdr3_aa: CASSVDRGNTYNEQFF
cdr3_nt: TGTGCCAGCAGCGTAGACAGGGGGAACACCTACAATGAGCAGTTCTTC

d_call: TRBD1
j_call: TRBJ2-1
v_call: TRBV10-3
clone_size: -
cdr3_aa: CAISESWTGNYNEQFF
cdr3_nt: TGTGCCATCAGTGAGTCGTGGACAGGGAATTACAATGAGCAGTTCTTC

d_call: TRBD2
j_call: TRBJ2-1
v_call: TRBV20-1
clone_size: -
cdr3_aa: CSALSGTSGGAALGEQFF
cdr3_nt: TGCAGTGCTTTATCCGGGACTAGCGGGGGGGCCGCTCTTGGTGAGCAGTTCTTC

d_call: -
j_call: TRBJ1-3
v_call: TRBV6-5
clone_size: many
cdr3_aa: CASSSSSGRLYF
cdr3_nt: TGTGCCAGCAGTTCCTCCTCGGGACGGTTATATTTT

d_call: -
j_call: TRBJ2-1
v_call: TRBV28
clone_size: many
cdr3_aa: CASRGPDNEQFF
cdr3_nt: TGTGCCAGCAGAGGACCCGACAATGAGCAGTTCTTC

d_call: TRBD2
j_call: TRBJ2-2
v_call: TRBV3-1
clone_size: many
cdr3_aa: CASSQTFRTRDTGELFF
cdr3_nt: TGTGCCAGCAGCCAAACTTTCCGGACTAGAGACACCGGGGAGCTGTTTTTT

d_call: TRBD2
j_call: TRBJ2-5
v_call: TRBV28
clone_size: few
cdr3_aa: CASNPTVRTSGGKETQYF
cdr3_nt: TGTGCCAGCAACCCAACGGTGAGGACTAGCGGGGGTAAAGAGACCCAGTACTTC

d_call: -
j_call: TRBJ1-1
v_call: TRBV29-1
clone_size: many
cdr3_aa: CSVEDSPNTEAFF
cdr3_nt: TGCAGCGTCGAGGACAGCCCGAACACTGAAGCTTTCTTT

d_call: -
j_call: TRBJ2-1
v_call: TRBV20-1
clone_size: few
cdr3_aa: CSARDGRSSSYNEQFF
cdr3_nt: TGCAGTGCTAGAGATGGCAGGTCCAGCTCCTACAATGAGCAGTTCTTC

d_call: -
j_call: TRBJ2-7
v_call: TRBV3-1
clone_size: many
cdr3_aa: CASSARDTSYEQYF
cdr3_nt: TGTGCCAGCAGCGCCCGGGACACCTCCTACGAGCAGTACTTC

d_call: -
j_call: TRBJ2-3
v_call: TRBV5-1
clone_size: many
cdr3_aa: CASSKKNRDPSTDTQYF
cdr3_nt: TGCGCCAGCAGCAAGAAGAACAGGGATCCTAGCACAGATACGCAGTATTTT

d_call: -
j_call: TRBJ2-1
v_call: TRBV7-9
clone_size: many
cdr3_aa: CASSANLENEQFF
cdr3_nt: TGTGCCAGCAGCGCTAATCTGGAAAATGAGCAGTTCTTC

d_call: -
j_call: TRBJ1-5
v_call: TRBV20-1
clone_size: -
cdr3_aa: CSARGGGGNQPQHF
cdr3_nt: TGCAGTGCTAGAGGGGGGGGCGGAAATCAGCCCCAGCATTTT

d_call: -
j_call: TRBJ2-1
v_call: TRBV6-5
clone_size: many
cdr3_aa: CASSYSGGTISINEQFF
cdr3_nt: TGTGCCAGCAGTTACTCGGGTGGGACCATCAGTATCAATGAGCAGTTCTTC

d_call: -
j_call: TRBJ1-1
v_call: TRBV7-2
clone_size: many
cdr3_aa: CASSLDPGFGTEAFF
cdr3_nt: TGTGCCAGCAGCTTAGATCCCGGGTTTGGCACTGAAGCTTTCTTT

d_call: -
j_call: TRBJ2-3
v_call: TRBV11-2
clone_size: many
cdr3_aa: CASSLDPGVGDTQYF
cdr3_nt: TGTGCCAGCAGCTTAGATCCGGGGGTAGGAGATACGCAGTATTTT

d_call: -
j_call: TRBJ1-1
v_call: TRBV13
clone_size: many
cdr3_aa: CASSLEGDRMNTEAFF
cdr3_nt: TGTGCCAGCAGCTTAGAAGGCGACAGGATGAACACTGAAGCTTTCTTT

d_call: TRBD1
j_call: TRBJ1-1
v_call: TRBV2
clone_size: many
cdr3_aa: CASSDGTATEAFF
cdr3_nt: TGTGCCAGCAGTGACGGGACAGCCACTGAAGCTTTCTTT

d_call: TRBD1
j_call: TRBJ2-5
v_call: TRBV27
clone_size: many
cdr3_aa: CATHPRQGYLETQYF
cdr3_nt: TGTGCCACCCACCCGAGACAGGGGTATTTGGAGACCCAGTACTTC

d_call: -
j_call: TRBJ2-1
v_call: TRBV11-2
clone_size: many
cdr3_aa: CASSVVGGHEQFF
cdr3_nt: TGTGCCAGCAGCGTCGTAGGGGGGCATGAGCAGTTCTTC

d_call: -
j_call: TRBJ2-3
v_call: TRBV5-6
clone_size: many
cdr3_aa: CASSLSPQRLPKPDTQYF
cdr3_nt: TGTGCCAGCAGCTTGTCTCCTCAGCGACTTCCTAAGCCAGATACGCAGTATTTT

d_call: TRBD1
j_call: TRBJ1-1
v_call: TRBV7-2
clone_size: many
cdr3_aa: CASRPTGSTEAFF
cdr3_nt: TGTGCCAGCAGACCGACAGGGAGCACTGAAGCTTTCTTT

d_call: -
j_call: TRBJ2-7
v_call: TRBV28
clone_size: many
cdr3_aa: CASSLRTGIGRPYEQYF
cdr3_nt: TGTGCCAGCAGTTTACGAACGGGAATCGGACGCCCCTACGAGCAGTACTTC

d_call: -
j_call: TRBJ1-5
v_call: TRBV30
clone_size: many
cdr3_aa: CAWKDVGNQPQHF
cdr3_nt: TGTGCCTGGAAGGACGTAGGGAATCAGCCCCAGCATTTT

d_call: TRBD2
j_call: TRBJ2-7
v_call: TRBV7-9
clone_size: many
cdr3_aa: CASSFQREINEQYF
cdr3_nt: TGTGCCAGCAGTTTTCAGCGGGAGATCAACGAGCAGTACTTC

d_call: -
j_call: TRBJ2-7
v_call: TRBV30
clone_size: -
cdr3_aa: CAWSVSSSYEQYF
cdr3_nt: TGTGCCTGGAGTGTATCCAGCTCCTACGAGCAGTACTTC

d_call: TRBD1
j_call: TRBJ1-2
v_call: TRBV20-1
clone_size: many
cdr3_aa: CSSGGEFRGGYTF
cdr3_nt: TGCAGTTCAGGGGGCGAGTTTCGAGGTGGCTACACCTTC

d_call: -
j_call: TRBJ1-2
v_call: TRBV10-3
clone_size: many
cdr3_aa: CAITSNRDGYTF
cdr3_nt: TGTGCCATCACCTCGAACAGGGATGGCTACACCTTC

d_call: TRBD2
j_call: TRBJ2-1
v_call: TRBV20-1
clone_size: many
cdr3_aa: CSATPLARSYNEQFF
cdr3_nt: TGCAGTGCTACCCCACTAGCGAGGTCCTACAATGAGCAGTTCTTC

d_call: -
j_call: TRBJ2-7
v_call: TRBV29-1
clone_size: -
cdr3_aa: CSVVPSPASSYEQYF
cdr3_nt: TGCAGCGTTGTCCCCTCACCGGCAAGCTCCTACGAGCAGTACTTC

d_call: TRBD2
j_call: TRBJ2-7
v_call: TRBV20-1
clone_size: many
cdr3_aa: CSAARAAGVYEQYF
cdr3_nt: TGCAGTGCCGCACGGGCGGCGGGGGTCTACGAGCAGTACTTC

d_call: TRBD1
j_call: TRBJ1-6
v_call: TRBV28
clone_size: many
cdr3_aa: CASSFLTGMDNSPLHF
cdr3_nt: TGTGCCAGCAGTTTCCTGACAGGGATGGATAATTCACCCCTCCACTTT

d_call: -
j_call: TRBJ1-1
v_call: TRBV3-1
clone_size: many
cdr3_aa: CASSATGPNTEAFF
cdr3_nt: TGTGCCAGCAGCGCAACAGGGCCTAACACTGAAGCTTTCTTT

d_call: -
j_call: TRBJ2-7
v_call: TRBV6-1
clone_size: many
cdr3_aa: CASSEGSSAAYEQYF
cdr3_nt: TGTGCCAGCAGTGAAGGGTCCAGCGCTGCCTACGAGCAGTACTTC

d_call: TRBD1
j_call: TRBJ1-2
v_call: TRBV5-5
clone_size: many
cdr3_aa: CASSLLQGRDGYTF
cdr3_nt: TGTGCCAGCAGCTTGCTACAGGGGCGGGATGGCTACACCTTC

d_call: -
j_call: TRBJ1-1
v_call: TRBV5-1
clone_size: many
cdr3_aa: CASSFFASPNTEAFF
cdr3_nt: TGCGCCAGCAGCTTCTTCGCCAGCCCGAACACTGAAGCTTTCTTT

d_call: TRBD1
j_call: TRBJ1-1
v_call: TRBV9
clone_size: few
cdr3_aa: CASSVVGTGLNTEAFF
cdr3_nt: TGTGCCAGCAGCGTAGTAGGGACAGGCCTGAACACTGAAGCTTTCTTT

d_call: TRBD2
j_call: TRBJ2-1
v_call: TRBV6-4
clone_size: -
cdr3_aa: CASSDSIIAGGNEQFF
cdr3_nt: TGTGCCAGCAGTGACTCGATAATAGCGGGAGGGAATGAGCAGTTCTTC

d_call: TRBD1
j_call: TRBJ2-7
v_call: TRBV10-3
clone_size: many
cdr3_aa: CAISDSTDRSYEQYF
cdr3_nt: TGTGCCATCAGTGACTCTACGGACAGGTCCTACGAGCAGTACTTC

d_call: -
j_call: TRBJ2-3
v_call: TRBV7-2
clone_size: many
cdr3_aa: CASSFGGSDTQYF
cdr3_nt: TGTGCCAGCAGCTTTGGGGGTTCAGATACGCAGTATTTT

d_call: -
j_call: TRBJ1-4
v_call: TRBV3-1
clone_size: few
cdr3_aa: CASSRSRNEKLFF
cdr3_nt: TGTGCCAGCAGCCGAAGCCGTAATGAAAAACTGTTTTTT

d_call: -
j_call: TRBJ2-7
v_call: TRBV28
clone_size: many
cdr3_aa: CASSLPLMGSYEQYF
cdr3_nt: TGTGCCAGCAGTCTCCCCCTCATGGGATCGTACGAGCAGTACTTC

d_call: -
j_call: TRBJ2-5
v_call: TRBV29-1
clone_size: many
cdr3_aa: CSVEGALYQETQYF
cdr3_nt: TGCAGCGTTGAAGGCGCGTTGTACCAAGAGACCCAGTACTTC

d_call: -
j_call: TRBJ2-3
v_call: TRBV29-1
clone_size: many
cdr3_aa: CSVEKTDTDTQYF
cdr3_nt: TGCAGCGTTGAAAAGACAGACACAGATACGCAGTATTTT

d_call: TRBD1
j_call: TRBJ1-5
v_call: TRBV28
clone_size: many
cdr3_aa: CASSPGTGGDQPQHF
cdr3_nt: TGTGCCAGCAGTCCGGGGACAGGCGGTGATCAGCCCCAGCATTTT

d_call: TRBD1
j_call: TRBJ1-2
v_call: TRBV28
clone_size: many
cdr3_aa: CASGGGGLYGYTF
cdr3_nt: TGTGCCAGCGGTGGAGGGGGCTTGTATGGCTACACCTTC

d_call: -
j_call: TRBJ2-6
v_call: TRBV30
clone_size: many
cdr3_aa: CAWSVGSGANVLTF
cdr3_nt: TGTGCCTGGAGTGTGGGCTCTGGGGCCAACGTCCTGACTTTC

d_call: TRBD2
j_call: TRBJ2-3
v_call: TRBV14
clone_size: many
cdr3_aa: CASSQHSGRSADTQYF
cdr3_nt: TGTGCCAGCAGCCAACATAGCGGGAGGAGCGCAGATACGCAGTATTTT

d_call: -
j_call: TRBJ1-5
v_call: TRBV20-1
clone_size: many
cdr3_aa: CSAIGSDQPQHF
cdr3_nt: TGCAGTGCTATAGGGTCCGATCAGCCCCAGCATTTT

d_call: -
j_call: TRBJ2-5
v_call: TRBV7-2
clone_size: many
cdr3_aa: CASSLESSPSGTQYF
cdr3_nt: TGTGCCAGCAGCTTAGAGAGCAGTCCAAGTGGGACCCAGTACTTC

d_call: -
j_call: TRBJ1-5
v_call: TRBV4-1
clone_size: many
cdr3_aa: CASSQGGTSQPQHF
cdr3_nt: TGCGCCAGCAGCCAAGGAGGAACCAGTCAGCCCCAGCATTTT

d_call: -
j_call: TRBJ1-2
v_call: TRBV16
clone_size: many
cdr3_aa: CASSQSGEGYGYTF
cdr3_nt: TGTGCCAGCAGCCAATCGGGCGAGGGCTATGGCTACACCTTC